This T cell receptor (beta chain) was identified in a study of cytomegalovirus exposure and HLA in healthy donors. Study information: In a later analysis, the roughly 110 validation repertoires were reported to have used the same platform as the approximately 620 first-cohort repertoires.

Study-wide results and caveats: Generally TCR sequences proved uncommon, though certain public TCRs appeared in numerous donors. There were a few CMV-associated chains whose specificity for CMV antigens was confirmed in vitro.

Points on this clone: The antigen is unknown.

The CDR3 consists of 14 residues. Trimming pared 4 bases from V and 3 bases from J, leaving 10 bases between. CDR1 is SGHRS and CDR2 is YFSETQ in the germline V gene. Libraries were prepared by immunoSEQ multiplex PCR; TCRdb keeps only in-frame clonotypes and omits some of them. The repertoire has some 130,000 clones, about four fifths of them found once; the top ten carry approximately 1.4%. This TCR was sampled from a woman in her 30s in good health and CMV-seronegative. The genes are TRBV5-1 and TRBJ2-2, with D maybe TRBD1 (5 bases). Sample: PBMCs. The CDR3: CASSPGHYTGELFF. Here the CDR3 DNA reads TGCGCCAGCAGCCCTGGACACTACACCGGGGAGCTGTTTTTT.